A single sample is the source of the 19 T cell receptor beta chains below, sequenced in a study of blood T cell repertoires in COVID-19. Profiled with immunoSEQ multiplex PCR; TCRdb holds only in-frame clones, not every one. The sample has 300,000 or so clones, about 88% seen once. Input material: peripheral blood. The receptors originated from a man aged 65 to 79 with acute or convalescent COVID-19.

V gene TRBV5-5 combines with J gene TRBJ2-1, with TRBD1 as a possible D gene (6 bases). CDR1 and CDR2 from the germline V gene are SGHKS and YYEKEE (reference sequence). The V end lost 4 bases, the J end lost 2 bases, and 13 bases lay between the germline ends. The CDR3 covers 15 residues. CDR3 sequence: CASSPGQGTYNEQFF. CDR3 DNA: TGTGCCAGCAGCCCGGGCCAGGGGACCTACAATGAGCAGTTCTTC.

The chain recombines TRBV5-4 with TRBJ2-5; TRBD2 aligns across 13 bases. The ends lost 2 bases at V and 3 bases at J; junction bases unmatched: 4. The CDR3 totals 16 residues. In germline, CDR1 is SGHNT, CDR2 YYREEE (reference sequence). The CDR3 DNA follows: TGTGCCAGCAGCTTAGGTACTAGCGGGGGGGAAGAGACCCAGTACTTC. Its translation is CASSLGTSGGEETQYF.

This clone was seen a handful of times. This chain joins TRBV6-5 and TRBJ2-1; 10 bases line up with TRBD2. Per the germline V gene, CDR1 is MNHEY and CDR2 is SVGAGI. This CDR3 spans 16 amino acids. V shed 2 bases, J shed 5 bases, and the junction held 6 bases outside the gene matches. The CDR3 sequence: CASSYRTSGFNNEQFF. CDR3 sequence (DNA): TGTGCCAGCAGTTACCGGACTAGCGGCTTCAACAATGAGCAGTTCTTC.

This clone was recorded only once. The junction and the germline gene differ at one end; a read error may be behind it. The CDR3 protein is CRASGYNEQFF. The CDR3 DNA sequence: TGCAGGGCTAGCGGGTACAATGAGCAGTTCTTC. The chain couples TRBV20-1 to TRBJ2-1; 8 bases fit TRBD2. The length of the CDR3 is 11 residues. The germline V gene has CDR1 DFQATT and CDR2 SNEGSKA (reference sequence).

The V and J genes are TRBV18 and TRBJ1-1; no clear D. The CDR3 is 14 amino acids. The germline V and J ends were trimmed by 5 bases and 2 bases, with 12 bases remaining between them. CDR1 and CDR2 from the germline V gene are KGHSH and LQKENI. The CDR3 coding sequence is TGTGCCAGCTCAATCCCAGGTACCAACACTGAAGCTTTCTTT. It encodes CASSIPGTNTEAFF.

The gene calls are TRBV7-2 and TRBJ2-2, with TRBD2 identical over 7 bases. Germline CDR1 is SGHTA and CDR2 is FQGNSA. The CDR3 is 17 residues long. Losses at the gene ends were 5 bases for V and 5 bases for J; bases not matched to a gene: 14. The CDR3 DNA reads as TGTGCCAGCAGCCTTTTTAGCGGGCGGGGCCGAACCGGGGAGCTGTTTTTT. Its translation is CASSLFSGRGRTGELFF. Filled out from reference TRBV7-2 and TRBJ2-2, the complete variable domain reads GAGVSQSPSNKVTEKGKDVELRCDPISGHTALYWYRQSLGQGLEFLIYFQGNSAPDKSGLPSDRFSAERTGGSVSTLTIQRTQQEDSAVYLCASSLFSGRGRTGELFFGEGSRLTVL.

The V call is TRBV6-5, the J call TRBJ2-1, with 12 bases that match TRBD1. The ends lost 7 bases at V and 4 bases at J; junction bases unmatched: 5. CDR1 is MNHEY and CDR2 is SVGAGI in the germline V gene. CDR3 length: 15 residues. The CDR3 nucleotides read TGTGCCAGCATGAGGGGACAGGGGGCATACAATGAGCAGTTCTTC. This translates into CASMRGQGAYNEQFF.

The gene calls are TRBV7-2 and TRBJ1-3; D may be TRBD1 (5 bases). Deletions cut 1 base from V and 1 base from J, with 11 bases between. CDR3 size: 16 residues. Germline lookup yields CDR1 SGHTA and CDR2 FQGNSA. CDR3 sequence reads: CASSLGQPQSGNTIYF. As DNA, the CDR3 is TGTGCCAGCAGCTTAGGACAGCCTCAATCTGGAAACACCATATATTTT.

This clone showed up just a few times. This chain joins TRBV4-1 and TRBJ2-7; TRBD2 matches 7 bases. CDR1 and CDR2 from the germline V gene are MGHRA and YSYEKL. J was trimmed by 1 base and V by 3 bases; bases with no gene match: 9. The CDR3 has 16 residues. The DNA for the CDR3 is TGCGCCAGCAGCCAGGCCCCGGGGAGGGGATCCTACGAGCAGTACTTC. Its translation: CASSQAPGRGSYEQYF.

The chain links TRBV7-9 to TRBJ2-1; TRBD1 aligns across 11 bases. After removal of 4 bases from V and 4 bases from J, the junction contained 9 bases not matched to a gene. Germline-derived CDR1 and CDR2 are SEHNR and FQNEAQ (reference sequence). The CDR3 extends over 17 amino acids. The CDR3 coding sequence is TGTGCCAGCAGCTCCCTGGCCGGGACAGGGGGATACAATGAGCAGTTCTTC. Translation: CASSSLAGTGGYNEQFF. Looking up the rest from reference TRBV7-9 and TRBJ2-1 gives the full variable domain: DTGVSQNPRHKITKRGQNVTFRCDPISEHNRLYWYRQTLGQGPEFLTYFQNEAQLEKSRLLSDRFSAERPKGSFSTLEIQRTEQGDSAMYLCASSSLAGTGGYNEQFFGPGTRLTVL.

The table lists this clone with a count of one. The V gene is TRBV18, the J gene TRBJ1-6, with 7 nucleotides matching TRBD1. J lost 4 bases, V lost 3 bases, and 3 bases had no gene match. The CDR3 consists of 15 residues. Germline V gene data show CDR1 as KGHSH and CDR2 as LQKENI. In DNA, the CDR3 is TGTGCCAGCTCACCGCAGGGACAGTATAATTCACCCCTCCACTTT. As protein: CASSPQGQYNSPLHF. Full variable domain (missing parts from reference TRBV18 and TRBJ1-6): NAGVMQNPRHLVRRRGQEARLRCSPMKGHSHVYWYRQLPEEGLKFMVYLQKENIIDESGMPKERFSAEFPKEGPSILRIQQVVRGDSAAYFCASSPQGQYNSPLHFGNGTRLTVT.

This clone was counted a single time. The chain combines TRBV19 with TRBJ2-1; 7 bases map to TRBD1. The CDR3 has 14 residues. Germline CDR1 LNHDA, CDR2 SQIVND (reference sequence). V trimming: 0 bases; J trimming: 10 bases; junction bases outside the gene matches: 6. As DNA, the CDR3 is TGTGCCAGTAGTATAGAGGGAAGGGGGCGCGAGCAGTTCTTC. Translation gives CASSIEGRGREQFF.

The V gene is TRBV5-6, the J gene TRBJ2-7; 8 nucleotides align to TRBD2. The V and J ends lost 5 bases and 5 bases, in that order; junction bases with no gene match: 9. Germline CDR1 SGHDT, CDR2 YYEEEE. The CDR3 is made up of 14 amino acids. This CDR3 reads CASRLGGAINEQYF. The CDR3 DNA reads as TGTGCCAGCAGGCTCGGGGGGGCCATCAACGAGCAGTACTTC.

For this clone: This specimen includes other DNA sequences encoding the same CDR3. The chain employs TRBV7-9 and TRBJ1-1, with D maybe TRBD1 (5 bases). V shed 6 bases and J shed 2 bases, with 7 bases lying between them. Germline V gene sequence: CDR1 SEHNR, CDR2 FQNEAQ (reference sequence). The CDR3 totals 12 residues. CDR3 in amino acids: CASRQGNTEAFF. The CDR3 region has the DNA TGTGCCAGCAGGCAGGGTAACACTGAAGCTTTCTTT. Complete variable domain (other parts from reference TRBV7-9 and TRBJ1-1): DTGVSQNPRHKITKRGQNVTFRCDPISEHNRLYWYRQTLGQGPEFLTYFQNEAQLEKSRLLSDRFSAERPKGSFSTLEIQRTEQGDSAMYLCASRQGNTEAFFGQGTRLTVV.

The chain employs TRBV7-2 and TRBJ2-7; TRBD2 aligns across 9 bases. CDR1 and CDR2 (germline): SGHTA, FQGNSA. This CDR3 spans 15 amino acids. Trimming took 5 bases from V and 0 from J; bases not matched to a gene: 5. As DNA, the CDR3 is TGTGCCAGCAGCCAGGGACTAGCCTACTCCTACGAGCAGTACTTC. It codes for CASSQGLAYSYEQYF.

The chain recombines TRBV6-1 with TRBJ2-1, with D possibly matching TRBD1 (5 bases). The germline V and J ends were trimmed by 2 bases and 8 bases, with 7 bases remaining between them. CDR1 and CDR2 from the germline V gene are MNHNS and SASEGT. This CDR3 has 12 residues. CDR3 coding DNA: TGTGCCAGCAGTGAAAAAGGGGATGAGCAGTTCTTC. Residues: CASSEKGDEQFF.

The gene calls are TRBV4-3 and TRBJ2-1; D might be TRBD2 (6 bases). The germline V gene has CDR1 LGHNA and CDR2 YSLEER. The CDR3 totals 16 residues. The V gene lost 1 base and the J gene lost 4 bases, with 14 bases spanning the gap. The CDR3 coding sequence is TGCGCCAGCAGCCAAGTCCCAAGCGGGCCTTACAATGAGCAGTTCTTC. Its translation is CASSQVPSGPYNEQFF.

This chain joins TRBV4-2 and TRBJ1-6; D uncertain. Germline values: CDR1 LGHNA, CDR2 YNFKEQ. Trimming took 0 bases from V and 8 from J, leaving 8 bases between them. The CDR3 contains 14 residues. The CDR3 here is CASSQEVRYSPLHF. The CDR3 DNA reads TGTGCCAGCAGCCAAGAAGTGCGGTATTCACCCCTCCACTTT.

This clone is a singleton in its sample. The V and J genes are TRBV6-2 or TRBV6-3 and TRBJ2-7; TRBD1 is a possible D gene (6 bases). The CDR3 is made up of 14 amino acids. Trimming removed 6 bases from V and 1 base from J, with 13 bases in between. CDR1 MNHEY and CDR2 SVGEGT come from the germline V gene. Here the CDR3 reads CASSLQGSSYEQYF. For the CDR3, the DNA is TGTGCCAGCAGCTTACAGGGTTCGTCCTACGAGCAGTACTTC.